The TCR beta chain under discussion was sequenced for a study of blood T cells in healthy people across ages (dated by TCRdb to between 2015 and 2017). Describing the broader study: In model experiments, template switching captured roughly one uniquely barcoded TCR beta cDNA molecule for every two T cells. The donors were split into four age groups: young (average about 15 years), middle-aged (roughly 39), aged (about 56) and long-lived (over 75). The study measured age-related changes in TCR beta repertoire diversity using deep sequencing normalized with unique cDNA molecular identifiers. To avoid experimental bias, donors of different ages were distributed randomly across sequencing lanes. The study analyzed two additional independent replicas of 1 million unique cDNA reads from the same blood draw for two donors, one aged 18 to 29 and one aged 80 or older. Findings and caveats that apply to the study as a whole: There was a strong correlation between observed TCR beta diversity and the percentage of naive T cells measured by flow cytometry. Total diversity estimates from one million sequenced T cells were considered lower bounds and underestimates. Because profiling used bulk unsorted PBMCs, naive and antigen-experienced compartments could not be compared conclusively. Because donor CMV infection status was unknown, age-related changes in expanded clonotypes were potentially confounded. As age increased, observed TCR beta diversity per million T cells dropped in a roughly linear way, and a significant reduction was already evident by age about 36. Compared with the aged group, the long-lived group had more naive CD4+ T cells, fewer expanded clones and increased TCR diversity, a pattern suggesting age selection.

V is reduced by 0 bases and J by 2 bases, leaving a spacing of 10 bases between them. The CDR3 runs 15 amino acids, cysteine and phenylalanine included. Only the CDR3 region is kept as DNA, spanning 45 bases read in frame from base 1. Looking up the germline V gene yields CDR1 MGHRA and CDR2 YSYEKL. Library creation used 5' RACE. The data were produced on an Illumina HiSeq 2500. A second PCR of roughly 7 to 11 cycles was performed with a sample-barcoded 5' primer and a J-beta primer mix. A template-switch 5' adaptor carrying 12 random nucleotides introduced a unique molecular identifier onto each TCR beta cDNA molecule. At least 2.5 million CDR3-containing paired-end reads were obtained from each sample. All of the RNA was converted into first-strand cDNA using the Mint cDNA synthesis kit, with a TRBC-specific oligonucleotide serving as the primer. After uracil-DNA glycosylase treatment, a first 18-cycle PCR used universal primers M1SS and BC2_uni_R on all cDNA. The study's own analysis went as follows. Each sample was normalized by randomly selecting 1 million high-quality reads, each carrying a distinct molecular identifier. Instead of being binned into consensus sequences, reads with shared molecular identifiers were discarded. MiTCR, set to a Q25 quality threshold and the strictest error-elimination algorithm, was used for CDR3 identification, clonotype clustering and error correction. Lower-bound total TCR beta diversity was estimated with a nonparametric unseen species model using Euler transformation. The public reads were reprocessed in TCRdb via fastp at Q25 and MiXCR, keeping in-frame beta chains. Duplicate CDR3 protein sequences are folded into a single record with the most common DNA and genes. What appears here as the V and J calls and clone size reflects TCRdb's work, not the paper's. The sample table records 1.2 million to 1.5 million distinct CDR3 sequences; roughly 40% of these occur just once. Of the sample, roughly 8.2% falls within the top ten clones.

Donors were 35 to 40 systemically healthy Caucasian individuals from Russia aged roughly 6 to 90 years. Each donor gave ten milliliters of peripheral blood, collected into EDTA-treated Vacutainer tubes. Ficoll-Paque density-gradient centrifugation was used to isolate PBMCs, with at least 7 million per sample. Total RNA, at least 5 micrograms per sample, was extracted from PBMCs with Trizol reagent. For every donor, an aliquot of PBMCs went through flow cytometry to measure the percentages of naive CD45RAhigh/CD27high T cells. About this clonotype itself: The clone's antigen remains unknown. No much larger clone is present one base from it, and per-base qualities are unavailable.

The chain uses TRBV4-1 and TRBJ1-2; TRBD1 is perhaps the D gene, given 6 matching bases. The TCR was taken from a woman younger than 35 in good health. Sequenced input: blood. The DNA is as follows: TGCGCCAGCAGCCAAGAAGGGGGTGCAAACTATGGCTACACCTTC. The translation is CASSQEGGANYGYTF.